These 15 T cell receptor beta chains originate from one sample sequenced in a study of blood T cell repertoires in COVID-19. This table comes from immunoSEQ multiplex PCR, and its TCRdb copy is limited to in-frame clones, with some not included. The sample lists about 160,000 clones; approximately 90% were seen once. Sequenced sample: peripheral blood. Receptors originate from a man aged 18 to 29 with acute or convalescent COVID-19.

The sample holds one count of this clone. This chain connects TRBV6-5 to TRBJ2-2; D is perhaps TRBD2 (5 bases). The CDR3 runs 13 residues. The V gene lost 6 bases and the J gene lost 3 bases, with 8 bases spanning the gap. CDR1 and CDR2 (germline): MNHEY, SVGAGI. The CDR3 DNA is TGTGCCAGCAGGACGGGGTACACCGGGGAGCTGTTTTTT. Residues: CASRTGYTGELFF.

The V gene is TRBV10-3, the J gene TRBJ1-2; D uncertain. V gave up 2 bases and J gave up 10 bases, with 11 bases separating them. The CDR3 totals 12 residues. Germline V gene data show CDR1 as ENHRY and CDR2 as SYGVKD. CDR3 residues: CAISEGLPDYTF. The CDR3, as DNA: TGTGCCATCAGTGAGGGACTTCCCGACTACACCTTC.

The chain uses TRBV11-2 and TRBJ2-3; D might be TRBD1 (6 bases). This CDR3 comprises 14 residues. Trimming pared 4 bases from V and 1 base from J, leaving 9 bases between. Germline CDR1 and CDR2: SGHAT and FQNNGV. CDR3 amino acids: CASSSWTGTDTQYF. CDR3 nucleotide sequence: TGTGCCAGCAGCTCCTGGACAGGCACAGATACGCAGTATTTT.

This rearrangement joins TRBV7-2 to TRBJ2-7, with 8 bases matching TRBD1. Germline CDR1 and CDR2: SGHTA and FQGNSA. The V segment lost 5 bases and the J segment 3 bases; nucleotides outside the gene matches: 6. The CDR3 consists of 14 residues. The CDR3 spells CASSPRQGYYEQYF. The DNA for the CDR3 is TGTGCCAGCAGCCCCCGACAGGGGTACTACGAGCAGTACTTC.

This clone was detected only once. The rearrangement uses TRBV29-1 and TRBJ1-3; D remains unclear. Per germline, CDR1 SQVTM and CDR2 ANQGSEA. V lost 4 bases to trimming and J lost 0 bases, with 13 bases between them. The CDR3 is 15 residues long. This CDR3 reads CSVAAGLDSGNTIYF. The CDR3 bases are TGCAGCGTTGCTGCTGGGCTCGACTCTGGAAACACCATATATTTT.

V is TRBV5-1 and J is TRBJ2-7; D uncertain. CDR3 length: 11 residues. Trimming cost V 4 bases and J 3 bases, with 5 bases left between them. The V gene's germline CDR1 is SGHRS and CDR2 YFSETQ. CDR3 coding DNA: TGCGCCAGCAGCCTAAACTACGAGCAGTACTTC. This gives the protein CASSLNYEQYF.

The CDR3 reads CASSYGTSSYEQYF. The CDR3, as DNA: TGTGCCAGCAGTTACGGGACTAGCTCCTACGAGCAGTACTTC. The V and J genes are TRBV6-2 or TRBV6-3 and TRBJ2-7; TRBD2 matches 8 bases. Looked up from germline, CDR1 is MNHEY and CDR2 is SVGEGT. The trim removed 2 bases at V and 0 bases at J, leaving 0 bases unmatched. This CDR3 comprises 14 residues.

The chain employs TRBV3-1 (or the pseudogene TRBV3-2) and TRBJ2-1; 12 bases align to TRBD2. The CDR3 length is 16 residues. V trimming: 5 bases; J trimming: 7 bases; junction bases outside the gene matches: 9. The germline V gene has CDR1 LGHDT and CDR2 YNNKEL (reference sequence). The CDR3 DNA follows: TGTGCCAGCAGCGTTCTAGCGGGGGGGCCTCAAAATGAGCAGTTCTTC. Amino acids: CASSVLAGGPQNEQFF.

CDR3 residues: CASSRVGAGGLKVRSSTDTQYF. The CDR3 DNA follows: TGCGCCAGCAGCCGGGTCGGAGCGGGAGGCCTTAAAGTCCGTTCTAGCACAGATACGCAGTATTTT. The chain links TRBV5-1 to TRBJ2-3; the match to TRBD2 covers 9 bases. V dropped 4 bases and J dropped 0; count of bases not matched to a gene: 24. Germline lookup yields CDR1 SGHRS and CDR2 YFSETQ. The CDR3 covers 22 residues.

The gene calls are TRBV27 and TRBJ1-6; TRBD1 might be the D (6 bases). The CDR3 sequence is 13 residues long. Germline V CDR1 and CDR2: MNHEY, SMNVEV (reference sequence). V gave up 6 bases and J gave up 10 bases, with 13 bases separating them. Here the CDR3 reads CASRSDRYSPLHF. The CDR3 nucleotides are TGTGCCAGCAGATCCGACAGGTACTCACCCCTCCACTTT.

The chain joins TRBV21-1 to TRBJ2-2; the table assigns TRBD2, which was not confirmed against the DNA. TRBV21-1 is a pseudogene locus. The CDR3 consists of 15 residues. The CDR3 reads CASSLAEMNTGELFF. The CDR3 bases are TGTGCCAGCAGCTTAGCGGAGATGAACACCGGGGAGCTGTTTTTT.

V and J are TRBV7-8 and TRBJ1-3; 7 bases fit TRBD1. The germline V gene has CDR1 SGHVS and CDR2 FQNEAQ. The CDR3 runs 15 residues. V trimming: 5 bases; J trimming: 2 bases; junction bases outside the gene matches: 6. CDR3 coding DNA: TGTGCCAGCAGCACAGGGGTCAGGGCTGGAAACACCATATATTTT. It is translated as CASSTGVRAGNTIYF.

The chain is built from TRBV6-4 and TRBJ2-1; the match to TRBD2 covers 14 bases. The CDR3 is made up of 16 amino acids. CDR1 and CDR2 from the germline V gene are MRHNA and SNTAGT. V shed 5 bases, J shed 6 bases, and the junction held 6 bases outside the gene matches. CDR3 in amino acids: CASSLTGTSGSNEQFF. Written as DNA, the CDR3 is TGTGCCAGCAGTCTAACTGGGACTAGCGGGAGCAATGAGCAGTTCTTC.

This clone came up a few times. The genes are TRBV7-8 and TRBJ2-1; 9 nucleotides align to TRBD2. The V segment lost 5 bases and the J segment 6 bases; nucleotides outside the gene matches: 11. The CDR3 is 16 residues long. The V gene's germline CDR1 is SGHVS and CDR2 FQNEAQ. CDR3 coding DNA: TGTGCCAGCAGCCCGATACCCGGGACTAGCTTCAATGAGCAGTTCTTC. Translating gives CASSPIPGTSFNEQFF. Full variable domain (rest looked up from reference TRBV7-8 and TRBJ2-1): GAGVSQSPRYKVAKRGQDVALRCDPISGHVSLFWYQQALGQGPEFLTYFQNEAQLDKSGLPSDRFFAERPEGSVSTLKIQRTQQEDSAVYLCASSPIPGTSFNEQFFGPGTRLTVL.

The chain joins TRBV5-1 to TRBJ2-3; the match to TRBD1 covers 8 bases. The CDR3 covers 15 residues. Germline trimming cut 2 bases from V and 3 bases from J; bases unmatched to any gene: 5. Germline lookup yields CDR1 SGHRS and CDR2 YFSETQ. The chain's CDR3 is CASSLWTGITDTQYF. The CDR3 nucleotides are TGCGCCAGCAGCTTATGGACAGGGATAACAGATACGCAGTATTTT.